This entry describes one T cell receptor beta chain. This clone was found once. Its antigen is currently not known. No base quality values were provided; no much bigger clone lies one nucleotide off. According to the study, the label for this sample's time point signals: roughly 2 years on ibrutinib. For TCR beta library preparation, roughly 2 micrograms of genomic DNA were extracted from the cryopreserved PBMCs. Longitudinal blood samples from CLL patients on ibrutinib monotherapy underwent high-throughput TCR beta sequencing. The patients took part in an open-label, single-center phase 2 trial of ibrutinib monotherapy. This entry belongs to a study of cytotoxic CD8 clonotypes in ibrutinib-treated CLL listed by TCRdb under 2021. Background for the entire study: The cohort was composed of approximately 11 relapsed/refractory and around 15 treatment-naive patients; IGHV unmutated status was identified in around 17 patients. Partial responses were observed in 24 patients and complete responses in 2; after a median follow-up of around 68 months, remission was maintained in 14 patients and progression was observed in some twelve. The response samples were drawn at a median of 12 months into treatment, with a range of roughly 6 to 36 months. On average, each sample had roughly 260,000 productive templates and approximately 85,000 productive rearrangements. Longitudinal samples were obtainable from about 30% of the 86 participants in the trial. Cryopreserved peripheral blood mononuclear cells were collected before treatment, at response, and at either disease progression or sustained remission. Every remission and progressive disease sample was obtained while ibrutinib was still being received by the patients. Findings and caveats that apply to the study as a whole: An increase in clonality was observed at ibrutinib response, with clonality remaining stable during sustained remission and falling back toward baseline at progression. Lymph node repertoires were not examined, and the timing of sampling was not matched between patients in sustained remission and those whose disease progressed. Public clonotypes were rare and either shrank or stayed stable during treatment, and the rise in clonality at ibrutinib response reflected expansion of private clonotypes. Baseline clonality exceeded that of age-matched healthy donors and correlated strongly with circulating CD8+ T-cell counts.

The CDR3 spans 11 residues, from the cysteine through the phenylalanine. This entry keeps only the CDR3 DNA: 33 bases, framed from base 1. Trimming removed 4 bases from V and 10 bases from J, leaving 11 bases between the germline ends. CDR1 and CDR2, looked up from the germline V gene, are SGHTS and YDEGEE. Each clonotype received, on average, around 10x coverage in deep resolution sequencing performed on a MiSeq, where the target depth lay between 1 in 1 million and 1 in 200,000 T cells. TCR beta libraries were generated with the immunoSEQ hsTCRB Kit. Processing in the source paper ran as follows. ImmunoSEQ Data Assistant and ImmunoSEQ Analyzer were used for data analysis, and V, D and J genes were assigned according to IMGT definitions. Clonality, which ranges from 0 to 1, was calculated as one minus the normalized Shannon entropy of productive rearrangement frequencies. Public clonotype analysis was restricted to overrepresented clonotypes comprising at least 0.05% of each patient's repertoire. Some twelve repertoires from age-matched healthy donors, obtained from immuneACCESS, served as clonality controls. TCRdb holds this immuneACCESS table with in-frame rearrangements only. Some clones are missing; in checked studies, unresolved V genes explain under half, and the rest has no known cause. Clone size and the V and J calls come from that table; the DNA yielded D and trimming. Present in this sample are 100,000 to 150,000 clones, roughly 88% of which were seen just once. Over 2% of the sample is taken by the ten largest.

This clonotype was obtained from a human donor with chronic lymphocytic leukemia. The rearranged chain carries TRBV5-8 and TRBJ1-2, with the D gene not clear enough to name. The sequenced sample was PBMCs, obtained after 24 months of ibrutinib treatment. The CDR3 has the sequence CASSVGQLYTF. Here is the DNA: TGTGCCAGCAGCGTGGGCCAGCTCTACACCTTC. Reference TRBV5-8 and TRBJ1-2 proteins supply the regions before and after the CDR3; the full variable domain is: EAGVTQSPTHLIKTRGQQATLRCSPISGHTSVYWYQQALGLGLQFLLWYDEGEERNRGNFPPRFSGRQFPNYSSELNVNALELEDSALYLCASSVGQLYTFGSGTRLTVV.